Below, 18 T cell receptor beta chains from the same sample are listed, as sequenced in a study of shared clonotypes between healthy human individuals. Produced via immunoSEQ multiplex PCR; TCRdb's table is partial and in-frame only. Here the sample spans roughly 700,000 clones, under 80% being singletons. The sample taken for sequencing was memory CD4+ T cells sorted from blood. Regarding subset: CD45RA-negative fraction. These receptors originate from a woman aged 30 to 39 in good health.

The CDR3 is CASSSTSGGYNEQFF. In nucleotides, the CDR3 is TGTGCCAGCAGCTCGACTAGCGGGGGTTACAATGAGCAGTTCTTC. The chain carries TRBV7-2 and TRBJ2-1; 12 bases line up with TRBD2. V trimming: 4 bases; J trimming: 4 bases; junction bases outside the gene matches: 2. The length of the CDR3 is 15 residues. Germline CDR1 SGHTA, CDR2 FQGNSA.

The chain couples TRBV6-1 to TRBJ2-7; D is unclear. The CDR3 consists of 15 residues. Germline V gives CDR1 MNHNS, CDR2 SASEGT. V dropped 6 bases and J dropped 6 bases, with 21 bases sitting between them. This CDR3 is CASRSQYSRFSEQYF. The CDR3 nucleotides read TGTGCCAGCAGGTCCCAATATTCTAGGTTTAGCGAGCAGTACTTC.

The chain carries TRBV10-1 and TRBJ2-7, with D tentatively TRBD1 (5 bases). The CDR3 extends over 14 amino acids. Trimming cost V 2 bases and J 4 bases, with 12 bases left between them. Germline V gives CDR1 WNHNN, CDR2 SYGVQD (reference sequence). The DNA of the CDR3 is TGCGCCAGCAGTGAGACCGGACAATATTACGAGCAGTACTTC. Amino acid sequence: CASSETGQYYEQYF.

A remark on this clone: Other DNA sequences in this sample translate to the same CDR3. The CDR3 nucleotides read TGTGCCAGTAGTACAGGGACAGCTGGCAATCAGCCCCAGCATTTT. Amino acids: CASSTGTAGNQPQHF. This chain uses TRBV19 with TRBJ1-5; TRBD1 agrees at 7 bases. Per germline, CDR1 LNHDA and CDR2 SQIVND (reference sequence). CDR3 length: 15 amino acids. The V and J ends lost 4 bases and 2 bases, in that order; junction bases with no gene match: 5.

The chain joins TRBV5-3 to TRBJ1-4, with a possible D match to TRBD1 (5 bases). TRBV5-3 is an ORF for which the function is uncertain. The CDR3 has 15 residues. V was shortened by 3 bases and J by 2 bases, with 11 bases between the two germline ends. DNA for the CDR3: TGTGCCAGAAGCTACAGGAGAAGTACTAATGAAAAACTGTTTTTT. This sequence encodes CARSYRRSTNEKLFF.

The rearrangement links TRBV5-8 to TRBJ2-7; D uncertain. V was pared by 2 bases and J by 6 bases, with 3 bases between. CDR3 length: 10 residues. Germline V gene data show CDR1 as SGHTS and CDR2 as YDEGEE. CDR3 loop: CASSFGEQYF. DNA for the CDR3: TGTGCCAGCAGCTTTGGCGAGCAGTACTTC.

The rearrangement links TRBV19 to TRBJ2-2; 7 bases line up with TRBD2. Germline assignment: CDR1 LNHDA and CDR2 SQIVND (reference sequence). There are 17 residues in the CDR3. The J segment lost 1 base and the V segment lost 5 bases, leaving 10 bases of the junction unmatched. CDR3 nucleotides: TGTGCCAGTAGTGTGAGAACCGGGACTATGAACACCGGGGAGCTGTTTTTT. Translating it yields CASSVRTGTMNTGELFF.

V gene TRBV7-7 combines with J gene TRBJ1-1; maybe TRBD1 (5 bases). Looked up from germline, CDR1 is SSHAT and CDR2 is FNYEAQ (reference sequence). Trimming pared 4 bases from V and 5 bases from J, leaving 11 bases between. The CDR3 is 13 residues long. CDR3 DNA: TGTGCCAGCAGCTCGGGTCGGGGGACTGAAGCTTTCTTT. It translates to CASSSGRGTEAFF.

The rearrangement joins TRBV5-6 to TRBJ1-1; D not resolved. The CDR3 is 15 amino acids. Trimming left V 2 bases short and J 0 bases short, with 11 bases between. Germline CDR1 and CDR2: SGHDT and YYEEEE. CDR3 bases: TGTGCCAGCAGCTTTCGTTGGGAGATGAACACTGAAGCTTTCTTT. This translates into CASSFRWEMNTEAFF.

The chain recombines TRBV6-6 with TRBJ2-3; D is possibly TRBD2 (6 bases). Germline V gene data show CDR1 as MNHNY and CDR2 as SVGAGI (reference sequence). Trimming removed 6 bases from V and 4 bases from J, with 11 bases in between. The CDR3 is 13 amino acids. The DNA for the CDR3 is TGTGCCAGCAGCTCTAGCGACGCAGATACGCAGTATTTT. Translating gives CASSSSDADTQYF.

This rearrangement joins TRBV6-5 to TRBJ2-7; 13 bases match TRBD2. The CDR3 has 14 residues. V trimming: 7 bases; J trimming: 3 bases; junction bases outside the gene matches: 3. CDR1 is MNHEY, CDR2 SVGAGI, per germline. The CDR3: CASTGTSGDYEQYF. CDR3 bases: TGTGCCAGCACCGGGACTAGCGGGGACTACGAGCAGTACTTC.

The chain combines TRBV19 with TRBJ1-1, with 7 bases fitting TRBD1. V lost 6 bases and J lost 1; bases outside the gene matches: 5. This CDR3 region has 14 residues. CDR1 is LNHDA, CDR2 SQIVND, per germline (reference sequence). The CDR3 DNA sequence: TGTGCCAGTAGCCCAGGGACAGCGAACACTGAAGCTTTCTTT. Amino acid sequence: CASSPGTANTEAFF.

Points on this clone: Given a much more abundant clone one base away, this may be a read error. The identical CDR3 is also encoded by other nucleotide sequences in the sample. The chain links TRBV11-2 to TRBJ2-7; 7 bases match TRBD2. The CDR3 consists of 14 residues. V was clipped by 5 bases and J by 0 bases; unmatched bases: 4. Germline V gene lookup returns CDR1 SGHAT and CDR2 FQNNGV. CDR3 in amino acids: CASSRQRDSYEQYF. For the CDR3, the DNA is TGTGCCAGCAGCCGCCAGCGGGACTCCTACGAGCAGTACTTC. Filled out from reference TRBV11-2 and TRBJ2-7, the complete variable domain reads EAGVAQSPRYKIIEKRQSVAFWCNPISGHATLYWYQQILGQGPKLLIQFQNNGVVDDSQLPKDRFSAERLKGVDSTLKIQPAKLEDSAVYLCASSRQRDSYEQYFGPGTRLTVT.

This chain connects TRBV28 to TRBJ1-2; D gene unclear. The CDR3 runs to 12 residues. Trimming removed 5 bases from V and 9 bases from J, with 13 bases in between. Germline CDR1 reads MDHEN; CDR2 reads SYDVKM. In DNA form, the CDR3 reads TGTGCCAGCAGTCCCCAGAGCGCCCGCTACACCTTC. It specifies CASSPQSARYTF.

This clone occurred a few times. The CDR3 coding sequence is TGTGCCAGCAGCTTGGGTTCCGGGGCCGATCCCCCTGGCTACACCTTC. Residues: CASSLGSGADPPGYTF. V gene TRBV5-5 combines with J gene TRBJ1-2; a weak D match, TRBD1 (5 bases). This CDR3 is 16 amino acids long. The V gene lost 0 bases and the J gene lost 7 bases, with 19 bases spanning the gap. Per germline, CDR1 SGHKS and CDR2 YYEKEE (reference sequence). Filled out from reference TRBV5-5 and TRBJ1-2, the complete variable domain reads DAGVTQSPTHLIKTRGQQVTLRCSPISGHKSVSWYQQVLGQGPQFIFQYYEKEERGRGNFPDRFSARQFPNYSSELNVNALLLGDSALYLCASSLGSGADPPGYTFGSGTRLTVV.

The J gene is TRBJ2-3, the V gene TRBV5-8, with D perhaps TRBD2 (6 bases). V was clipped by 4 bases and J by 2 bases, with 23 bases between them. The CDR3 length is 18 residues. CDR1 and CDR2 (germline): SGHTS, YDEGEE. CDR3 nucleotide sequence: TGTGCCAGCAGCCGGCCCAAATATGGCGGGACTCCCACAGATACGCAGTATTTT. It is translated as CASSRPKYGGTPTDTQYF.

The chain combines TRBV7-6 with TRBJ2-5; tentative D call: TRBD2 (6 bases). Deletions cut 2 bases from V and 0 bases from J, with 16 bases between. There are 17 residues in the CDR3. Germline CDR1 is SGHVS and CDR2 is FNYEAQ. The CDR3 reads CASSLKSASANQETQYF. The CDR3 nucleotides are TGTGCCAGCAGCTTAAAGTCGGCTAGCGCGAACCAAGAGACCCAGTACTTC.

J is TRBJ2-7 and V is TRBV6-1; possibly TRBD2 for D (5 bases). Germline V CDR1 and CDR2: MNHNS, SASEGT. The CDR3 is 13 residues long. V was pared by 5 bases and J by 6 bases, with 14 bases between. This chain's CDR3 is CASSNSLAAEQYF. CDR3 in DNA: TGTGCCAGCAGTAACTCCCTAGCCGCCGAGCAGTACTTC.